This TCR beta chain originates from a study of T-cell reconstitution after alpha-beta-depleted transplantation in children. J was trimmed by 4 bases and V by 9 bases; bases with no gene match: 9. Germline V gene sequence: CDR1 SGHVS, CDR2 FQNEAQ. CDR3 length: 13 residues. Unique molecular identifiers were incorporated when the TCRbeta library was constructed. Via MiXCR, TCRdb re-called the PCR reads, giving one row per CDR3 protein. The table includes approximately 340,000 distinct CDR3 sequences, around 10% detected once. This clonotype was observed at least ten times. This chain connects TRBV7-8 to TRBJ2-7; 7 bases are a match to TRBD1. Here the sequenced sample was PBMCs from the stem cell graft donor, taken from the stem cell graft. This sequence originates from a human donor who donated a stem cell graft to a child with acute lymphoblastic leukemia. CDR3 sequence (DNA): TGTGCCAGTGTGACAGGGATTAGTTACGAGCAGTACTTC. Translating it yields CASVTGISYEQYF. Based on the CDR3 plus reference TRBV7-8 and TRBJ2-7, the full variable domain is GAGVSQSPRYKVAKRGQDVALRCDPISGHVSLFWYQQALGQGPEFLTYFQNEAQLDKSGLPSDRFFAERPEGSVSTLKIQRTQQEDSAVYLCASVTGISYEQYFGPGTRLTVT.